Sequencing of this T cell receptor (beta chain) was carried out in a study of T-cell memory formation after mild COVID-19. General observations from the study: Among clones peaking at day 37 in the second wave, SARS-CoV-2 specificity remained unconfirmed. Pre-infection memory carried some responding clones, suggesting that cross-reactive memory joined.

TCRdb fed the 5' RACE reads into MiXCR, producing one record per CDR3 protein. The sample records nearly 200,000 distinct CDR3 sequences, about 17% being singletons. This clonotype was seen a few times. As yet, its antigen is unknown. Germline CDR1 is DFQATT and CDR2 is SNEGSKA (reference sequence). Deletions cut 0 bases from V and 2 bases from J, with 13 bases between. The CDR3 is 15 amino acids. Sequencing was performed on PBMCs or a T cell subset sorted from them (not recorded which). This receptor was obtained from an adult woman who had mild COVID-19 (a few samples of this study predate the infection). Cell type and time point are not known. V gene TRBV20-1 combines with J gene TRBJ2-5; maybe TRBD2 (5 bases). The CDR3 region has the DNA TGCAGTGCTAGAGATCCGCAGCGGCCTCAAGAGACCCAGTACTTC. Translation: CSARDPQRPQETQYF.